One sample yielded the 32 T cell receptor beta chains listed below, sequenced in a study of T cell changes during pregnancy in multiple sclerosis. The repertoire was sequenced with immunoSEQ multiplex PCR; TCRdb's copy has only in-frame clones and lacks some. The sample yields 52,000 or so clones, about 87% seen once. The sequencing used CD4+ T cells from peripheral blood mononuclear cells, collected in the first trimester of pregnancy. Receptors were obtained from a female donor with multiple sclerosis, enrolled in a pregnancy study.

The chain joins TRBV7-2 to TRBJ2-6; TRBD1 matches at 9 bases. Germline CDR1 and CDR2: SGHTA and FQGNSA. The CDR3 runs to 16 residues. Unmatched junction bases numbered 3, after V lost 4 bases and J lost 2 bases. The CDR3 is CASSSRQGAGANVLTF. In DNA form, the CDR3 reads TGTGCCAGCAGCTCGAGACAGGGGGCTGGGGCCAACGTCCTGACTTTC.

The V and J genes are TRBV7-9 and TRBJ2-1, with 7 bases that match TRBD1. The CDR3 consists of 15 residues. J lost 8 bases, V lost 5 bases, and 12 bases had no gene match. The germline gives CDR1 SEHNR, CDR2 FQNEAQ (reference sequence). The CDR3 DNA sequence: TGTGCCAGCAGCATCGCGACAGGGCTTTCCGATGAGCAGTTCTTC. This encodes CASSIATGLSDEQFF.

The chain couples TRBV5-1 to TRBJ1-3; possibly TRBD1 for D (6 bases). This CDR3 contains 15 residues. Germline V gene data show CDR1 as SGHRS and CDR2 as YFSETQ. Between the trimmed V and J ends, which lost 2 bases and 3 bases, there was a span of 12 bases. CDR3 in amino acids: CASSLRAGVGNTIYF. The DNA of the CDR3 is TGCGCCAGCAGCTTAAGGGCAGGGGTTGGAAACACCATATATTTT.

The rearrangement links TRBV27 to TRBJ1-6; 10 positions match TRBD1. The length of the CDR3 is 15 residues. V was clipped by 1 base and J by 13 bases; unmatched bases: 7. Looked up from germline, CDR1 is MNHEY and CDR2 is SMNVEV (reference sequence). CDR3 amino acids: CASSLLTGGEGPLHF. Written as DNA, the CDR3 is TGTGCCAGCAGTTTATTGACAGGGGGCGAGGGCCCCCTCCACTTT.

CDR3 DNA sequence: TGCGCCAGCAGCAAACAGGTCTCTGGGGCCAACGTCCTGACTTTC. It specifies CASSKQVSGANVLTF. The chain is built from TRBV5-1 and TRBJ2-6; a possible D gene is TRBD1 (5 bases). The CDR3 is 15 amino acids. CDR1 is SGHRS and CDR2 is YFSETQ in the germline V gene. With 4 bases removed from V and 0 bases from J, the gap between germline ends came to 8 bases.

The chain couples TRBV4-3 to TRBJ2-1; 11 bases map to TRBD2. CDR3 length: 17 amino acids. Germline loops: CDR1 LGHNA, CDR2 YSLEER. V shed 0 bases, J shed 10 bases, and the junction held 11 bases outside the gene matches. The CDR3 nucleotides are TGCGCCAGCAGCCAAGATCCCATTAGCGGGGGGGCTGACGAGCAGTTCTTC. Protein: CASSQDPISGGADEQFF.

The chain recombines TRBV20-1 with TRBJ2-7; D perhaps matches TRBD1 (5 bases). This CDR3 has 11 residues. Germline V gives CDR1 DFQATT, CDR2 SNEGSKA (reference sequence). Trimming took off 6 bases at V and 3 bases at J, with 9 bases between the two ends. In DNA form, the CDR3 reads TGCAGTGCAGTACAGGACTACGAGCAGTACTTC. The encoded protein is CSAVQDYEQYF.

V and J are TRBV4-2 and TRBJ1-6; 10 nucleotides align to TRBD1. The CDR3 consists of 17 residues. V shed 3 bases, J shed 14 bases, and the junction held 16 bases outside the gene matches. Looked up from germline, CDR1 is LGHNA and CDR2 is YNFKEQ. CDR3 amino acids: CASSQAGTGQGVGALHF. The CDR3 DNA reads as TGTGCCAGCAGCCAGGCTGGGACCGGACAGGGGGTTGGGGCCCTCCACTTT.

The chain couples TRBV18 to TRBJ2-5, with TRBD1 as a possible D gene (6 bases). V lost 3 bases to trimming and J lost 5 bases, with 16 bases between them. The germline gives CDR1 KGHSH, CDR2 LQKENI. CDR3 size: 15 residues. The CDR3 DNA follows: TGTGCCAGCTCACCCGTCCCAGGGGTCGGGGAGACCCAGTACTTC. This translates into CASSPVPGVGETQYF.

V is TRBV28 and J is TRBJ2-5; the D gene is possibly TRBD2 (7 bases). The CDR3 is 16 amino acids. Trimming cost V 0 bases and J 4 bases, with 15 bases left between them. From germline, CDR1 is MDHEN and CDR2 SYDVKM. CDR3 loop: CASSLWGGRRGETQYF. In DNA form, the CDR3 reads TGTGCCAGCAGTTTATGGGGGGGGCGCCGGGGAGAGACCCAGTACTTC.

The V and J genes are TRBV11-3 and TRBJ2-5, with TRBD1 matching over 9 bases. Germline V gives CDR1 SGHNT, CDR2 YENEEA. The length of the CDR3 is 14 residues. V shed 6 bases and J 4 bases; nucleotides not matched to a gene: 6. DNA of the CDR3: TGTGCCAGCAGTGGGGGACAGGGTCGAGAGACCCAGTACTTC. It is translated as CASSGGQGRETQYF.

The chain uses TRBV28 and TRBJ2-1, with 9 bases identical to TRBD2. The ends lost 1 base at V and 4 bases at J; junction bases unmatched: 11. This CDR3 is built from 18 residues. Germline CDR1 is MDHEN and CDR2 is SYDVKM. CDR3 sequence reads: CASSLFQVGAGGYNEQFF. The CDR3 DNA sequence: TGTGCCAGCAGTTTATTTCAGGTCGGGGCGGGAGGGTACAATGAGCAGTTCTTC. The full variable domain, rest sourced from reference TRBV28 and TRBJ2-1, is DVKVTQSSRYLVKRTGEKVFLECVQDMDHENMFWYRQDPGLGLRLIYFSYDVKMKEKGDIPEGYSVSREKKERFSLILESASTNQTSMYLCASSLFQVGAGGYNEQFFGPGTRLTVL.

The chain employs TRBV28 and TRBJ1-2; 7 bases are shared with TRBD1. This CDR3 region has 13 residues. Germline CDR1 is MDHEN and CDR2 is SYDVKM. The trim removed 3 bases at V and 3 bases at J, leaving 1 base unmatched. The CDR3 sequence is CASSLQGDYGYTF. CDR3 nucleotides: TGTGCCAGCAGTTTGCAGGGGGACTATGGCTACACCTTC.

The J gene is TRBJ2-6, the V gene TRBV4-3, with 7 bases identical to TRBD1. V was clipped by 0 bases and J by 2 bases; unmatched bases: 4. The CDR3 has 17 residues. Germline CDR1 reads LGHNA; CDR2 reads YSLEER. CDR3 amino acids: CASSQEDRTPGANVLTF. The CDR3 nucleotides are TGCGCCAGCAGCCAAGAGGACAGGACCCCTGGGGCCAACGTCCTGACTTTC.

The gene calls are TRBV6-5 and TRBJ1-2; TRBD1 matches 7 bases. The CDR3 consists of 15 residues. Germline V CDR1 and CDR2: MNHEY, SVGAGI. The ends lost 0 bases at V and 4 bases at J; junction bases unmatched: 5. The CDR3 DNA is TGTGCCAGCAGTTACTCTCACAGGGGTGGCTATGGCTACACCTTC. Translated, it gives CASSYSHRGGYGYTF.

CDR3: CASSLEAGQKETQYF. The CDR3 nucleotides are TGTGCCAGCAGCTTAGAGGCGGGACAGAAAGAGACCCAGTACTTC. The chain joins TRBV7-9 to TRBJ2-5; D might be TRBD1 (7 bases). The germline V gene encodes CDR1 SEHNR and CDR2 FQNEAQ (reference sequence). The CDR3 is 15 amino acids. The ends were cut back, 1 base at V and 3 bases at J, with 12 bases in the middle.

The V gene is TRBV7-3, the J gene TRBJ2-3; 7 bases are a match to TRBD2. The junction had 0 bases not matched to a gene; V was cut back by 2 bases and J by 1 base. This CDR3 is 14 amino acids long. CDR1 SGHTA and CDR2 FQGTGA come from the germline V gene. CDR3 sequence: CASSLAGGTDTQYF. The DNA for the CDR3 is TGTGCCAGCAGCTTAGCGGGAGGCACAGATACGCAGTATTTT.

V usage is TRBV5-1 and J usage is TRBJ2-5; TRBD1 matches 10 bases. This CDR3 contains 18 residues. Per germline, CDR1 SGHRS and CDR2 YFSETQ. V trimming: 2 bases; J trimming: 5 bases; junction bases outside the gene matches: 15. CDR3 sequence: CASSFFGGGQGGAETQYF. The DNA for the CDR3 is TGCGCCAGCAGCTTCTTCGGCGGAGGACAGGGGGGCGCGGAGACCCAGTACTTC.

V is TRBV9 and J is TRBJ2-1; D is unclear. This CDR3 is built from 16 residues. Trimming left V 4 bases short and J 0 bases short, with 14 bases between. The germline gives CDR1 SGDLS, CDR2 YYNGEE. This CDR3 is CASSPFEKSSYNEQFF. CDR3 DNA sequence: TGTGCCAGCAGCCCCTTTGAAAAGAGCTCCTACAATGAGCAGTTCTTC.

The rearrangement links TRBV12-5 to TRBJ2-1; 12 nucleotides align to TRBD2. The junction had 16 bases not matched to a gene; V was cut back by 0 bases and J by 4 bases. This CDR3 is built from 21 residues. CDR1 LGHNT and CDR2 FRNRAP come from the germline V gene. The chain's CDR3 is CASGLVPKNASGGASYNEQFF. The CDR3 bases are TGTGCTAGTGGTTTGGTACCTAAAAACGCTAGCGGGGGGGCGAGTTACAATGAGCAGTTCTTC.

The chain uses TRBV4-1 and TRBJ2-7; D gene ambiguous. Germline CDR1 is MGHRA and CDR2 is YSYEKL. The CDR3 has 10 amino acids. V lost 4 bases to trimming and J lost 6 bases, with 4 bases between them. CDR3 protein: CASSPPEQYF. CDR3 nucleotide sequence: TGCGCCAGCAGCCCTCCCGAGCAGTACTTC.

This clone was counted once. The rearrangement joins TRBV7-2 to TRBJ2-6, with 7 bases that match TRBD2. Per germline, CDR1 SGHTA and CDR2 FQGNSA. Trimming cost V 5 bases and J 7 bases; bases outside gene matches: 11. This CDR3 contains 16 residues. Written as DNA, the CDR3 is TGTGCCAGCAGCCCGGGAGGACTAATTATAGCCAACGTCCTGACTTTC. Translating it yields CASSPGGLIIANVLTF. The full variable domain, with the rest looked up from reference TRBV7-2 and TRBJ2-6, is GAGVSQSPSNKVTEKGKDVELRCDPISGHTALYWYRQSLGQGLEFLIYFQGNSAPDKSGLPSDRFSAERTGGSVSTLTIQRTQQEDSAVYLCASSPGGLIIANVLTFGAGSRLTVL.

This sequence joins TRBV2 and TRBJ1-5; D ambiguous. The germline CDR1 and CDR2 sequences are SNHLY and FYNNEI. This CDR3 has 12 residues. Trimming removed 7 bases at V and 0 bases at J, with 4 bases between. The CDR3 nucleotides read TGTGCCAGCACCGTTAGCAATCAGCCCCAGCATTTT. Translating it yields CASTVSNQPQHF.

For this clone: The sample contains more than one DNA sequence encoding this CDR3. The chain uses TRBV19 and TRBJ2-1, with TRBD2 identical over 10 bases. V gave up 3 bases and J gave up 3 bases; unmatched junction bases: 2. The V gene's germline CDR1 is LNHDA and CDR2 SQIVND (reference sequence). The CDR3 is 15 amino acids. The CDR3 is CASSIRTSGYNEQFF. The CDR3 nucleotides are TGTGCCAGTAGTATTAGGACTAGCGGCTACAATGAGCAGTTCTTC.

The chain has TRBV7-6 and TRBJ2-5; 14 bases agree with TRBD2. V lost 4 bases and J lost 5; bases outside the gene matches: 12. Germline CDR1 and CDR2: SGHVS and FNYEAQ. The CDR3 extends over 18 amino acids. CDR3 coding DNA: TGTGCCAGCAGCTCACCAGGGACTAGCGGGAGTTGGGGGGAGACCCAGTACTTC. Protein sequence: CASSSPGTSGSWGETQYF.

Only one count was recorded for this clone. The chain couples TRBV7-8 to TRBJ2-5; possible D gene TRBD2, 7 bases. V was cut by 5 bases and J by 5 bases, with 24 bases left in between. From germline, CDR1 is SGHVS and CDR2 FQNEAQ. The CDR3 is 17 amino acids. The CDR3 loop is CASSLGRIGGLPETQYF. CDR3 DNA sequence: TGTGCCAGCAGCCTGGGGAGGATCGGGGGGCTACCGGAGACCCAGTACTTC.

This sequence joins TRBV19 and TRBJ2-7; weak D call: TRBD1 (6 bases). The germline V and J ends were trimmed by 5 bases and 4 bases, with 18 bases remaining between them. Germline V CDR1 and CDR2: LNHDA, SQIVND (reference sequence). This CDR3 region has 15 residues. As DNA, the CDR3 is TGTGCCAGTAGTCCCCCGCCGGGACACCGATACGAGCAGTACTTC. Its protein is CASSPPPGHRYEQYF.

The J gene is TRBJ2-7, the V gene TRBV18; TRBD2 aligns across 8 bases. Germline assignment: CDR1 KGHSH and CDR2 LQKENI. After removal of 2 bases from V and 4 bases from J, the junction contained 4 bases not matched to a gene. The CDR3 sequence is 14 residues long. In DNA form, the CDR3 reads TGTGCCAGCTCACCAGGGACTAGACAGTACGAGCAGTACTTC. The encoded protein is CASSPGTRQYEQYF.

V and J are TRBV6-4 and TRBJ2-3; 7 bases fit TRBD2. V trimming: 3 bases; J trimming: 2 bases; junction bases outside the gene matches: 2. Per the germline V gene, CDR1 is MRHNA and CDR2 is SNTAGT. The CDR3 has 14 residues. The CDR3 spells CASSERGDTDTQYF. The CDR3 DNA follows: TGTGCCAGCAGTGAACGGGGGGACACAGATACGCAGTATTTT.

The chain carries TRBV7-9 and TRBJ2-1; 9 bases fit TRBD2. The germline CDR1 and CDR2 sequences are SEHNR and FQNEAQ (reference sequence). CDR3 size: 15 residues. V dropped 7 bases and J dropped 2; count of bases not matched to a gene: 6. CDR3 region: CASTSSGRPYNEQFF. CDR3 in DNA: TGTGCCAGCACCTCGAGCGGGAGGCCCTACAATGAGCAGTTCTTC.

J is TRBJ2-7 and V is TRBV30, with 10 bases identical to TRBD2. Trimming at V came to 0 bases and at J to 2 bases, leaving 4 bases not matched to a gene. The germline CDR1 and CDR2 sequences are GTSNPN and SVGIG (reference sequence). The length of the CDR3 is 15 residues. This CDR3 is CAWSVLSGGAYEQYF. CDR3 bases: TGTGCCTGGAGTGTTTTAAGCGGGGGGGCCTACGAGCAGTACTTC.

The CDR3 DNA reads as TGTGCCAGCAGCGTAGCCTTGGGACTTTCGGGTGGCTACACCTTC. This gives the protein CASSVALGLSGGYTF. This chain links TRBV9 with TRBJ1-2; D perhaps matches TRBD1 (5 bases). Germline V CDR1 and CDR2: SGDLS, YYNGEE. Trimming took off 0 bases at V and 7 bases at J, with 16 bases between the two ends. There are 15 residues in the CDR3.